This TCR beta chain came from a study of neurological immune-mediated disorders. The CDR3 totals 15 residues. Trimming took 3 bases from V and 4 from J; bases not matched to a gene: 7. CDR1 is ENHRY and CDR2 is SYGVKD in the germline V gene. From the 5' RACE reads, TCRdb called clonotypes with MiXCR, one entry per CDR3 protein. The sample holds about 15,000 distinct CDR3 sequences, approximately 3.7% seen once. This clonotype was counted ten times or more. Sequencing input: CD8+ T cells from blood. This chain joins TRBV10-3 and TRBJ1-1; the match to TRBD1 covers 8 bases. This TCR was recovered from a woman between 40 and 50 years old in good health. The CDR3 region is CAISDPPDRGTEAFF. The DNA for the CDR3 is TGTGCCATCAGTGACCCACCTGACAGGGGCACTGAAGCTTTCTTT.